This TCR beta chain comes out of a study of blood T cells in healthy people across ages. Per germline, CDR1 MNHEY and CDR2 SVGEGT. Deletions cut 6 bases from V and 4 bases from J, with 14 bases between. The CDR3 has 14 residues. This clonotype has a handful of counts. PCR was performed a second time for 7 to 11 cycles using a sample-barcoded 5' primer and a J-beta primer mix. Every cDNA molecule carried a tag from a template-switch adaptor bearing 12 random nucleotides. Each CDR3 protein gets one entry after TCRdb re-called the 5' RACE reads with MiXCR. The repertoire has about 800,000 distinct CDR3 sequences, 20% to 25% of them found once; the top ten carry approximately 3.7%. The data were also submitted as part of a second study, on T cells of mothers and their children. That paper notes: The donors comprised five or six children and their three healthy Caucasian mothers. cDNA synthesis used all extracted RNA, about 1.6 ug per 15 ul. Second-PCR amplification with M1S added sample barcodes and 2-4 random nucleotides.

The sequenced material came from blood. The clonotype originates from a boy aged 5-17 years in good health. This rearrangement joins TRBV6-2 or TRBV6-3 to TRBJ2-3; D is unclear. The CDR3 DNA follows: TGTGCCAGCAGACCCGCGGTGGGATCAGATACGCAGTATTTT. It codes for CASRPAVGSDTQYF.